These T cell receptor beta chains were read from a single sample in a study of T cell repertoires in cytomegalovirus infection. TCRdb re-called the reads through MiXCR, storing one row per CDR3 protein. The data show approximately 990,000 distinct CDR3 sequences, roughly 30% seen once. Antigens of these TCRs are unknown. The material sequenced was cultured CD8+ T cells from PBMCs, taken from culture after CMV antigen stimulation. The receptor source for this set is a human donor in good health (CMV status not recorded). Some clones in this sample may be carry-over from other donors' samples. The conserved cysteine and the conserved F or W are not part of the CDR3 here. The order of the fields is J gene, V gene, CDR3 protein.

j_call: TRBJ2-1
v_call: TRBV7-6
cdr3_aa: ASITDGNEQF

j_call: TRBJ2-1
v_call: TRBV4-3
cdr3_aa: ASSHLNRGQYNEQF

j_call: TRBJ1-2
v_call: TRBV7-8
cdr3_aa: AVQGSDYGYT

j_call: TRBJ2-3
v_call: TRBV7-9
cdr3_aa: ASSPSGEGPTDTQY

j_call: TRBJ2-1
v_call: TRBV19
cdr3_aa: ASRDRDDNEQF

j_call: TRBJ2-2
v_call: TRBV4-3
cdr3_aa: ASSPVLSANTGELF

j_call: TRBJ1-5
v_call: TRBV9
cdr3_aa: ASSVTWGDYKRQPQH

j_call: TRBJ2-7
v_call: TRBV20-1
cdr3_aa: SARPSTGAEQY

j_call: TRBJ1-2
v_call: TRBV5-1
cdr3_aa: ASSLVPDRLYGYT

j_call: TRBJ1-1
v_call: TRBV7-3
cdr3_aa: ASSLTGRVNTEAF

j_call: TRBJ2-5
v_call: TRBV15
cdr3_aa: ATSLPDLEGETQY

j_call: TRBJ2-3
v_call: TRBV4-1
cdr3_aa: ASSHSRDRDPTDTQY

j_call: TRBJ2-1
v_call: TRBV27
cdr3_aa: ASISAGSSYNEQF

j_call: TRBJ1-3
v_call: TRBV14
cdr3_aa: ASSQAISGNTIY

j_call: TRBJ1-2
v_call: TRBV12-3/TRBV12-4
cdr3_aa: ASSFLGLRYGYT

j_call: TRBJ1-1
v_call: TRBV6-1
cdr3_aa: ASIADRAYTEAF

j_call: TRBJ2-2
v_call: TRBV28
cdr3_aa: ASSAYTGELF

j_call: TRBJ1-2
v_call: TRBV2
cdr3_aa: ASSEADSNYGYT

j_call: TRBJ1-2
v_call: TRBV28
cdr3_aa: ASRGVTEDSYGYT

j_call: TRBJ2-1
v_call: TRBV9
cdr3_aa: ASSGITGGSLSYNEQF

j_call: TRBJ2-5
v_call: TRBV7-7
cdr3_aa: ASSSRAAGEETQY

j_call: TRBJ2-1
v_call: TRBV7-6
cdr3_aa: ASSFRTAPGENEQF

j_call: TRBJ2-7
v_call: TRBV9
cdr3_aa: ASSVGVKNYEQY

j_call: TRBJ1-3
v_call: TRBV7-9
cdr3_aa: ASSLWDSGNTIY

j_call: TRBJ2-7
v_call: TRBV23-1
cdr3_aa: ASSQSSPNSYEQY

j_call: TRBJ2-2
v_call: TRBV6-1
cdr3_aa: ASSDWTSRNHLTGELF

j_call: TRBJ1-6
v_call: TRBV12-3/TRBV12-4
cdr3_aa: ASSLGQLLH

j_call: TRBJ2-1
v_call: TRBV9
cdr3_aa: ASGGASGPNEQF

j_call: TRBJ2-1
v_call: TRBV29-1
cdr3_aa: SVAAGAYNEQF

j_call: TRBJ1-6
v_call: TRBV12-3/TRBV12-4
cdr3_aa: ASSFANPGGPLDSPLH

j_call: TRBJ2-1
v_call: TRBV6-5
cdr3_aa: ASSPTSNHFYNEQF

j_call: TRBJ2-3
v_call: TRBV7-2
cdr3_aa: ASSLGAGFFTDTQY

j_call: TRBJ1-2
v_call: TRBV19
cdr3_aa: ASSISGWDGYT

j_call: TRBJ1-2
v_call: TRBV27
cdr3_aa: ASSSTTNYGYT

j_call: TRBJ2-3
v_call: TRBV13
cdr3_aa: ASSPQRVPTWEY